The 8 T cell receptor beta chains in this list originate from one sample, sequenced in a study of cytomegalovirus exposure and HLA in healthy donors. The PCR contained 60 Vbeta and 13 Jbeta primers. The protocol was immunoSEQ multiplex PCR, while the TCRdb copy is restricted to in-frame clones and leaves out a portion. In the table there are roughly 99,000 clones, over 75% of which are singletons. Sequencing input: PBMCs. The receptor set was obtained from a man aged 30 to 39 in good health and CMV-seronegative.

The chain combines TRBV10-2 with TRBJ2-7; 10 nucleotides align to TRBD1. The CDR3 has 16 residues. V shed 0 bases and J 3 bases; nucleotides not matched to a gene: 5. CDR1 WSHSY and CDR2 SAAADI come from the germline V gene. CDR3 in amino acids: CASSESWDRGIYEQYF. In DNA form, the CDR3 reads TGCGCCAGCAGTGAGTCGTGGGACAGGGGCATCTACGAGCAGTACTTC.

V gene TRBV7-9 combines with J gene TRBJ1-4; 8 bases are a match to TRBD1. Germline V gives CDR1 SEHNR, CDR2 FQNEAQ (reference sequence). The CDR3 contains 14 residues. Germline trimming cut 0 bases from V and 8 bases from J; bases unmatched to any gene: 2. DNA of the CDR3: TGTGCCAGCAGCTTAGCGGGACAGGAAGAAAAACTGTTTTTT. It codes for CASSLAGQEEKLFF.

The chain carries TRBV5-1 and TRBJ1-4; possible D gene TRBD1, 5 bases. Germline V lookup: CDR1 SGHRS, CDR2 YFSETQ. The V gene lost 1 base and the J gene lost 8 bases, with 12 bases spanning the gap. This CDR3 has 14 residues. For the CDR3, the DNA is TGCGCCAGCAGCTTGACACGGGGGGAGGAAAAACTGTTTTTT. It translates to CASSLTRGEEKLFF.

The table lists this clone with a few counts. No conserved phenylalanine or tryptophan ends this CDR3, so it is likely a read error. V is TRBV15 and J is TRBJ1-6; D call uncertain. The CDR3 loop spans 15 amino acids. Germline-derived CDR1 and CDR2 are LNHNV and YYDKDF (reference sequence). V was pared by 3 bases and J by 5 bases, with 11 bases between. CDR3 loop: CATSRAAVDNSPLHV. The CDR3 DNA reads TGTGCCACCAGCAGGGCCGCGGTAGATAATTCACCCCTCCACGTT.

J is TRBJ2-2 and V is TRBV29-1; maybe TRBD1 (6 bases). Per the germline V gene, CDR1 is SQVTM and CDR2 is ANQGSEA. Trimming removed 7 bases at V and 2 bases at J, with 14 bases between. The CDR3 consists of 14 residues. The CDR3 DNA reads as TGCAGCGCCCCGGACAGAAAAAACACCGGGGAGCTGTTTTTT. This sequence encodes CSAPDRKNTGELFF.

With regard to this clone: At the DNA level, this CDR3 is encoded by other sequences in the same sample as well. The chain joins TRBV15 to TRBJ2-7; tentative D call: TRBD2 (6 bases). The CDR3 is 13 amino acids. Trimming removed 0 bases at V and 4 bases at J, with 7 bases between. CDR1 is LNHNV, CDR2 YYDKDF, per germline (reference sequence). CDR3 coding DNA: TGTGCCACCAGCAGAGATAGCGGATACGAGCAGTACTTC. Amino acid sequence: CATSRDSGYEQYF.

A single count supports this clone. For the CDR3, the DNA is TGTGCCAGCAGCTCAACCGGGACTAGTAGGGACAATGAGCAGTTCTTC. Protein sequence: CASSSTGTSRDNEQFF. This rearrangement joins TRBV13 to TRBJ2-1, with TRBD2 identical over 8 bases. This CDR3 spans 16 amino acids. The germline gives CDR1 PRHDT, CDR2 FYEKMQ (reference sequence). V lost 4 bases to trimming and J lost 5 bases; unmatched junction nucleotides: 10.

This clone appeared a few times. The V gene is TRBV6-1, the J gene TRBJ1-5; 10 nucleotides agree with TRBD1. Germline assignment: CDR1 MNHNS and CDR2 SASEGT. CDR3 length: 15 residues. Losses at the gene ends were 4 bases for V and 1 base for J; bases not matched to a gene: 1. CDR3 coding DNA: TGTGCCAGCAGTGGGGACAGGGGAAGCAATCAGCCCCAGCATTTT. Translating it yields CASSGDRGSNQPQHF.